This T cell receptor beta chain was sequenced in a study of cytomegalovirus exposure and HLA in healthy donors (dated by TCRdb to between 2016 and 2019). Looking at the study overall: An earlier analysis of roughly 570 of the donors reported under 300 Gb of sequence data and around 110 million unique TCR beta sequences obtained from about 180 million T cells. Approximately 300 gigabases of sequencing data and roughly 81 million unique TCR sequences made up an early release that covered approximately 650 HLA-typed donors. The later analysis used no new phenotypic data to find candidate immune exposures, relying instead on TCR beta sequences and their occurrence across donors. To decide whether each TCR beta V gene segment behaved as functional or pseudogenic, an earlier analysis of some 580 of the donors relied on high-throughput TCR beta sequencing. Using immunosequencing, the study profiled T cell repertoires from roughly 650 subjects and related those repertoires to cytomegalovirus serostatus. Donor age, sex, ethnicity and CMV serostatus were compiled alongside the repertoire data. Five DR-DQ haplotypes were treated as single units for association and clustering because of strong linkage in the cohort. A later genetic analysis took genome-wide SNP genotypes for about 60% of the roughly 670 donors and used that subset as a discovery cohort. To study patterns of TCR occurrence, a later analysis re-analyzed previously published TCR beta repertoires from around 660 donors and added high-resolution HLA genotyping. Both class I and class II loci were covered by HLA typing, at four-digit resolution. All discovery cohort repertoires had been generated on a single sequencing platform. Among some 400 genotyped donors of the cohort, an average of roughly 230,000 unique TCR beta nucleotide sequences was sequenced per donor, of which 15% to 20% were non-productive. High-throughput TCR immunosequencing, statistical association of individual TCRs with disease status, and machine learning were combined to predict cytomegalovirus infection status. The number of donors typed differed by locus, with 629-630 for A, B, C, DRB1 and DQB1, approximately 500 for DQA1, about 610 for DPA1, and approximately 470 for DPB1. The study aimed to test whether signatures of past pathogen exposure could be identified by cataloging public T cell receptors. The genetic ancestry cluster associated with self-reported Caucasian donors included approximately 85% of the roughly 400 genotyped donors. Besides the first cohort of roughly 700 subjects, a separate validation cohort made up of 120 different subjects was used.

The CDR3 contains 16 residues, cysteine and phenylalanine counted. This entry keeps only the CDR3 DNA: 48 bases, framed from base 1. V ends up 3 bases short and J 5 bases short, with an unmatched junction base count of 7. The CDR1 and CDR2 encoded by the germline V gene are ENHRY and SYGVKD. In total, roughly 710 healthy bone marrow donors made up the cohort. At the time of sampling, all cohort members were nominally healthy, though unrecorded immune exposures were likely present. Of the approximately 670 cohort members, approximately 280 had positive CMV serostatus and 350 to 450 had negative CMV serostatus, and CMV serostatus was not recorded for the donor. Each donor provided a peripheral blood sample, and peripheral blood mononuclear cells were used for TCR beta sequencing. Genomic DNA extraction from the blood cell samples was performed with the Qiagen DNeasy Blood Extraction Kit. Overall study results and their limits: Cytomegalovirus status was reported to be diagnosed by the classifier with high specificity and sensitivity in both the original and validation cohorts. A later genetic analysis reported fewer N-insertions in productive TCRs among donors in an Asian-associated ancestry cluster than the approximately 700-donor mean. In vitro tests confirmed that three of the cytomegalovirus-associated TCR beta chains recognize cytomegalovirus antigens. Only TCR beta chains were sequenced in this cohort, and the absence of alpha or paired-chain data limited detectable features. A later analysis reported that several top co-occurrence clusters appeared linked to parvovirus B19, influenza, CMV and Epstein-Barr virus. Compared with equally common non-associated chains, HLA-associated TCR beta chains in a later analysis were more clonally expanded and had lower generation probabilities. V-gene and J-gene trimming of TCR beta chains was associated with a missense DCLRE1C variant in a later genetic analysis, and the association was replicated in an independent cohort. HLA typing was unavailable for some donors at each locus, so association tests used only the typed subset. The presence/absence analyses assumed that sequencing depth was roughly uniform across donors, and that assumption may not be true. A further reported finding was that TCR beta sequences accurately predicted the HLA-A and HLA-B alleles for most subjects in the first cohort. A cluster of highly shared sequence variants was judged likely to be a technical artifact of the sequencing pipeline. The 87-base-pair reads could not distinguish some IMGT-functional V segments, including TRBV6-2 and TRBV6-3, so those segments were excluded. In an earlier analysis of fewer than 750 of the donors, most TCR beta V segments were observed in productive rearrangements about 87% or about 30% of the time, broadly matching IMGT annotations. Strong co-occurrence of HLA alleles, especially DR and DQ, made assigning TCR associations to individual alleles difficult. Most CMV-associated TCR beta chains appeared to be HLA-restricted in a later analysis, and the HLA associations seemed to be driven largely by CMV exposure. The only immune exposure information available for the cohort was CMV serostatus. In the study, around 160 TCR beta chains were listed as associated with cytomegalovirus. Approximately 18 rarely observed V segments, including chromosome 9 orphons, were excluded from the earlier analysis of a few hundred of the donors because counts were too low. The authors suggested that the approach could potentially be extended to other disease states and immunological phenotypes. At a false discovery rate of 0.05, a later analysis linked 16,951 TCR beta sequences to specific HLA alleles. Correlated functional status among segregating V segments might be attributable to linkage disequilibrium, but an unknown experimental factor could not be ruled out. According to a later analysis, TCR association rates differed among HLA loci, with DRB1 alleles showing the most associated TCRs and HLA-C alleles showing the fewest. Across donors, most TCR sequences were observed very rarely, whereas some public TCRs were present in many individuals.

Libraries were built with the immunoSEQ multiplex PCR assay. For the multiplex PCR, a mixture combining 60 forward primers for TCR Vbeta segments and 13 reverse primers for TCR Jbeta segments was used. Amplification of the CDR3 region of rearranged TCR beta genes was performed with a multiplex PCR assay on genomic DNA. The amplified TCR beta libraries were sequenced on the Illumina HiSeq System as 87-base-pair reads. On the authors' methods: A later analysis tallied 75 million to 85 million unique TCR beta chains across the 666 repertoires, and approximately 12 million of those chains were shared by two or more donors. To remove PCR and sequencing errors, raw reads were error-corrected and collapsed into unique sequences using a nearest-neighbor algorithm that merged closely related sequences. V, D and J gene segments were assigned by aligning CDR3 sequences to IMGT reference sequences. For a sequence to be retained, a match of at least six nucleotides to both a V gene segment and a J gene segment was required. Rearrangements were called productive when the CDR3 lacked stop codons and stayed in frame with V and J; all others were non-productive. CDR3 was defined by IMGT convention, running from the second conserved V-encoded cysteine to the conserved J-encoded phenylalanine. Sequences without an unambiguous match to a single V gene segment were excluded from the earlier analysis of 450 to 750 of the donors. An earlier analysis of a few hundred of the donors called V segments functional above 56.7% productive rearrangements and segregating when the between-donor standard deviation exceeded 5%. A statistical classification framework was built for diagnosing cytomegalovirus status from the catalog of TCR beta chain sequences. In a later analysis, TCR nucleotide sequences were compared against IMGT/GENE-DB human TR gene sequences so that V and J genes could be assigned. The TCRdist pipeline was used in a later analysis to assign CDR3 sequences and most-parsimonious VDJ recombination scenarios. In a later analysis, each TCR beta chain was defined by its CDR3 amino acid sequence together with its V-gene family, and reads without a unique V-gene family were excluded. A later analysis removed nearly 600 highly shared, low-generation-probability nucleotide sequences to deal with suspected cross-contamination and a sequencing artifact. In a later analysis, a clonal expansion index for each public chain was calculated from normalized within-repertoire ranks of inferred template counts. In a later analysis, generation probabilities were computed using a VDJ recombination model fitted to out-of-frame rearrangements, and the results were checked against IGoR. In a later analysis, hypergeometric tests were used to score TCR-TCR, TCR-HLA and TCR-CMV co-occurrence, with a repertoire-size bias correction applied to TCR pairs. To estimate false discovery rates, a later analysis permuted the HLA or CMV assignments 20 times. In a later analysis, co-occurring TCRs were grouped using DBSCAN, and TCRdist sequence similarity was added for clustering within HLA-allele-positive subsets. Repertoires with fewer than 30,000 or more than 120,000 public chains were left out of co-occurrence clustering, as were five repertoires with anomalous nucleotide sharing. TCRdb provides this immuneACCESS table in a form limited to in-frame rearrangements. Some clones are lacking; in checked studies, under half of them reflect an unresolved V gene, and why the rest are absent is not known. D and trimming were read from the DNA, whereas the V and J calls and clone size are those reported in that table. Present in this sample are about 140,000 clones, around 80% of which were seen just once. The ten largest clones represent approximately 4.3% of the sample.

This clone was found a few times. Its antigen is not yet known. Within one base of it there is no much larger clone, and no base qualities were kept. The rearranged segments are TRBV10-3 and TRBJ2-2, and TRBD1 matches 9 of the central bases. This TCR came from a man aged 30 to 39 in good health. Sequenced material: PBMCs. The CDR3 protein is CAISETGGAWTGELFF. The DNA sequence is given as TGTGCCATCAGTGAAACAGGGGGCGCGTGGACCGGGGAGCTGTTTTTT.